What follows are 29 T cell receptor beta chains derived from one specimen sequenced in a study of breast tumors, draining lymph nodes, adjacent tissues. TCRdb analysed the multiplex PCR reads with MiXCR anew, one entry per CDR3 protein. The repertoire holds tens of thousands of distinct CDR3 sequences, with roughly 23% as singletons. What was sequenced was breast tumor tissue. The source of these receptors is a female donor with breast cancer. Some clones in this sample may be carry-over from other donors' samples.

This clonotype was counted at least ten times. The chain combines TRBV20-1 with TRBJ2-1; 9 positions agree with TRBD2. Per the germline V gene, CDR1 is DFQATT and CDR2 is SNEGSKA (reference sequence). The CDR3 sequence is 13 residues long. The V and J ends lost 3 bases and 10 bases, in that order; junction bases with no gene match: 7. CDR3 sequence (DNA): TGCAGTGCTAGGGGACTAGCAAGTCCGGAGCAGTTCTTC. It yields the protein CSARGLASPEQFF.

This chain uses TRBV4-1 with TRBJ2-4; 10 nucleotides agree with TRBD1. The CDR3 sequence is 17 residues long. V gave up 4 bases and J gave up 5 bases; unmatched junction bases: 11. Germline V gene data show CDR1 as MGHRA and CDR2 as YSYEKL. CDR3 sequence (DNA): TGCGCCAGCAGCCGCCGGACAGGGGGAGAGGCTCAAAACATTCAGTACTTC. Amino acids: CASSRRTGGEAQNIQYF.

This chain joins TRBV13 and TRBJ2-3, with 7 bases matching TRBD1. The germline CDR1 and CDR2 sequences are PRHDT and FYEKMQ (reference sequence). The V gene end was trimmed by 5 bases and the J gene end by 6 bases; junction bases not matched to a gene: 5. The CDR3 has 13 amino acids. CDR3 sequence reads: CASSEQGWDTQYF. For the CDR3, the DNA is TGTGCCAGCAGCGAACAGGGGTGGGATACGCAGTATTTT.

This clonotype was seen at least ten times. This chain links TRBV3-1 with TRBJ2-7; the match to TRBD2 covers 11 bases. The germline gives CDR1 LGHDT, CDR2 YNNKEL (reference sequence). This CDR3 region has 16 residues. Losses at the gene ends were 1 base for V and 4 bases for J; bases not matched to a gene: 6. The CDR3 is CASSQVTSGSSYEQYF. DNA for the CDR3: TGTGCCAGCAGCCAAGTAACTAGCGGGAGTTCATACGAGCAGTACTTC.

In its sample, this clonotype was seen many times. The chain combines TRBV6-1 with TRBJ1-2, with TRBD1 matching over 9 bases. Germline CDR1 MNHNS, CDR2 SASEGT. V lost 11 bases to trimming and J lost 2 bases; unmatched junction nucleotides: 6. The CDR3 has 13 amino acids. In nucleotides, the CDR3 is TGTGCCGGTCGCGGGACAGGGAACTATGGCTACACCTTC. This translates into CAGRGTGNYGYTF.

This clonotype has a count of ten or more. This chain joins TRBV5-7 and TRBJ2-2; D could derive from TRBD1 or TRBD2 (5 bases each). TRBV5-7 counts as an open reading frame of uncertain function. This CDR3 has 12 residues. Trimming stripped 6 bases from V and 6 bases from J, with 9 bases between. CDR3 residues: CASTRGAGELFF. In DNA, the CDR3 is TGTGCCAGCACGCGAGGGGCCGGGGAGCTGTTTTTT.

Note on this clonotype: A read error may be the cause here, since a much bigger clone is one base away. Since no conserved phenylalanine or tryptophan closes the CDR3, a read error is the likely cause. The V gene is TRBV5-1, the J gene TRBJ1-2; no reliable D call. The CDR3 contains 13 residues. CDR1 SGHRS and CDR2 YFSETQ come from the germline V gene. Trimming stripped 0 bases from V and 3 bases from J, with 6 bases between. As DNA, the CDR3 is TGCGCCAGCAGCTTGGAAGGGTACTATGGCTACACCCTC. Protein: CASSLEGYYGYTL.

This chain connects TRBV6-1 to TRBJ2-3, with TRBD2 matching 14 bases. The CDR3 totals 17 residues. J lost 2 bases, V lost 10 bases, and 11 bases had no gene match. Germline lookup yields CDR1 MNHNS and CDR2 SASEGT. The CDR3 protein is CATDSGTSGGITDTQYF. The DNA of the CDR3 is TGTGCCACCGATTCCGGGACTAGCGGGGGTATCACAGATACGCAGTATTTT.

This clonotype was seen repeatedly, ten times or more. V is TRBV9 and J is TRBJ2-2; 7 nucleotides line up with TRBD1. V lost 0 bases to trimming and J lost 1 base; unmatched junction nucleotides: 6. The CDR3 has 17 amino acids. Germline loops: CDR1 SGDLS, CDR2 YYNGEE. CDR3 sequence reads: CASSVAGGQMNTGELFF. The CDR3 DNA is TGTGCCAGCAGCGTAGCTGGGGGACAGATGAACACCGGGGAGCTGTTTTTT. Based on the CDR3 plus reference TRBV9 and TRBJ2-2, the full variable domain is DSGVTQTPKHLITATGQRVTLRCSPRSGDLSVYWYQQSLDQGLQFLIQYYNGEERAKGNILERFSAQQFPDLHSELNLSSLELGDSALYFCASSVAGGQMNTGELFFGEGSRLTVL.

This clonotype was detected many times. The chain couples TRBV10-2 to TRBJ2-5, with 10 bases lining up with TRBD2. The V gene end was trimmed by 1 base and the J gene end by 4 bases; junction bases not matched to a gene: 6. Germline V gives CDR1 WSHSY, CDR2 SAAADI. The CDR3 extends over 16 amino acids. CDR3 protein: CASSEFASGGVETQYF. The DNA of the CDR3 is TGCGCCAGCAGTGAGTTTGCGAGCGGGGGGGTAGAGACCCAGTACTTC.

The table lists this clonotype with a few counts. The chain couples TRBV5-6 to TRBJ2-5; D may correspond to TRBD1 or TRBD2 (5 bases each). This CDR3 is built from 14 residues. The ends were cut back, 0 bases at V and 5 bases at J, with 11 bases in the middle. From germline, CDR1 is SGHDT and CDR2 YYEEEE. The CDR3 loop reads CASSLVAGSETQYF. CDR3 nucleotides: TGTGCCAGCAGCTTGGTGGCAGGGAGCGAGACCCAGTACTTC.

This clonotype was found many times. CDR3 DNA: TGTGCCAGCAGCTTGGGACTGACCTCTGGAAACACCATATATTTT. Amino acid sequence: CASSLGLTSGNTIYF. This chain uses TRBV5-6 with TRBJ1-3; D is unresolved. Germline V gene data show CDR1 as SGHDT and CDR2 as YYEEEE. With 0 bases removed from V and 0 bases from J, the gap between germline ends came to 7 bases. This CDR3 is 15 amino acids long. The variable domain in full, with the rest retrieved from reference TRBV5-6 and TRBJ1-3, is DAGVTQSPTHLIKTRGQQVTLRCSPKSGHDTVSWYQQALGQGPQFIFQYYEEEERQRGNFPDRFSGHQFPNYSSELNVNALLLGDSALYLCASSLGLTSGNTIYFGEGSWLTVV.

This clonotype has ten or more counts. V gene TRBV20-1 combines with J gene TRBJ2-7; D ambiguous. The CDR3 has 11 residues. The V gene lost 7 bases and the J gene lost 4 bases, with 11 bases spanning the gap. CDR1 DFQATT and CDR2 SNEGSKA come from the germline V gene (reference sequence). The CDR3 protein is CSVPVGYEQYF. CDR3 in DNA: TGCAGTGTCCCAGTCGGTTACGAGCAGTACTTC.

There are many counts of this clonotype. The chain is built from TRBV20-1 and TRBJ2-1, with D unresolved. Trimming left V 4 bases short and J 0 bases short, with 10 bases between. Germline CDR1 reads DFQATT; CDR2 reads SNEGSKA (reference sequence). The CDR3 runs 14 residues. CDR3 in DNA: TGCAGTGCTAAAAGACGGAGCTCCTACAATGAGCAGTTCTTC. Translating it yields CSAKRRSSYNEQFF.

This clonotype was seen many times. The chain carries TRBV5-1 and TRBJ2-7; no reliable D call. Germline CDR1 reads SGHRS; CDR2 reads YFSETQ. Trimming cost V 7 bases and J 1 base, with 15 bases left between them. The CDR3 loop spans 14 amino acids. CDR3 DNA sequence: TGCGCCAGCCGGGTAAACAGCTTGTCCTACGAGCAGTACTTC. It translates to CASRVNSLSYEQYF.

The chain has TRBV6-1 and TRBJ2-1; tentatively, D is TRBD2 (5 bases). Germline lookup yields CDR1 MNHNS and CDR2 SASEGT. This CDR3 has 15 amino acids. V was trimmed by 0 bases and J by 4 bases, leaving 10 bases between them. CDR3 coding DNA: TGTGCCAGCAGTGAAGCCCCTAGCCGATACAATGAGCAGTTCTTC. Its translation: CASSEAPSRYNEQFF.

This clonotype was counted between two and nine times. The chain has TRBV18 and TRBJ2-1, with D perhaps matching TRBD1 or TRBD2 (5 bases each). The V gene lost 0 bases and the J gene lost 2 bases, with 8 bases spanning the gap. The germline CDR1 and CDR2 sequences are KGHSH and LQKENI. CDR3 size: 15 residues. The CDR3 here is CASSPPGRAYNEQFF. The CDR3 coding sequence is TGTGCCAGCTCACCACCGGGACGAGCCTACAATGAGCAGTTCTTC.

This clonotype was observed a few times. The chain recombines TRBV18 with TRBJ2-4; no clear D gene. The CDR3 totals 14 residues. V was shortened by 4 bases and J by 1 base, with 8 bases between the two germline ends. Germline V gene sequence: CDR1 KGHSH, CDR2 LQKENI. The CDR3 is CASSLSPAKNIQYF. The CDR3 DNA reads as TGTGCCAGCTCACTTTCCCCGGCCAAAAACATTCAGTACTTC.

This clonotype was observed many times. The chain carries TRBV6-4 and TRBJ2-2; 8 bases line up with TRBD2. Germline assignment: CDR1 MRHNA and CDR2 SNTAGT. The CDR3 contains 15 residues. V lost 5 bases to trimming and J lost 6 bases; unmatched junction nucleotides: 8. This CDR3 is CASSTQSGSPGELFF. The DNA for the CDR3 is TGTGCCAGCAGTACACAGAGCGGGAGCCCCGGGGAGCTGTTTTTT.

This clonotype was seen at least ten times. This rearrangement joins TRBV6-5 to TRBJ1-2; maybe TRBD1 (5 bases). Germline CDR1 is MNHEY and CDR2 is SVGAGI. Trimming removed 2 bases at V and 5 bases at J, with 15 bases between. The CDR3 is 15 amino acids. Written as DNA, the CDR3 is TGTGCCAGCAGTTACCGAGGGGCCGGGGGGTATGGCTACACCTTC. It codes for CASSYRGAGGYGYTF.

This clonotype was detected ten times or more. At one boundary the junction diverges from the germline segment, which might be a read error. The chain uses TRBV5-8 and TRBJ2-7; D might be TRBD1 (6 bases). Germline CDR1 reads SGHTS; CDR2 reads YDEGEE. CDR3 length: 14 amino acids. CDR3 DNA: TGTGCCAGCAGCTTGGGGACAGTCGCCTACCAGCAGTACTTC. Protein sequence: CASSLGTVAYQQYF.

This clonotype has a single count. The V and J genes are TRBV19 and TRBJ1-6, with D tentatively TRBD1 (6 bases). V gave up 6 bases and J gave up 7 bases, with 13 bases separating them. The CDR3 is 14 residues long. Germline V gene lookup returns CDR1 LNHDA and CDR2 SQIVND (reference sequence). The CDR3 is CASSPDSWNSPLHF. Written as DNA, the CDR3 is TGTGCCAGTAGCCCGGACAGTTGGAATTCACCCCTCCACTTT.

The V and J genes are TRBV5-6 and TRBJ2-5; 8 positions agree with TRBD2. Germline V gene data show CDR1 as SGHDT and CDR2 as YYEEEE. This CDR3 contains 16 residues. V shed 6 bases, J shed 4 bases, and the junction held 14 bases outside the gene matches. The CDR3: CASTWDEAGRGETQYF. CDR3 bases: TGTGCCAGCACCTGGGACGAAGCCGGGAGGGGAGAGACCCAGTACTTC.

Ten or more counts support this clonotype. V usage is TRBV20-1 and J usage is TRBJ2-2; the match to TRBD2 covers 10 bases. V gave up 4 bases and J gave up 8 bases; unmatched junction bases: 7. CDR3 length: 14 residues. The V gene's germline CDR1 is DFQATT and CDR2 SNEGSKA (reference sequence). As DNA, the CDR3 is TGCAGTGCTATAAAACCTAGCGGGAGTGGGGAGCTGTTTTTT. This codes for CSAIKPSGSGELFF.

In regard to this clonotype: A read error is possible here, since a much larger clone lies one base away. The CDR3 carries no conserved terminal phenylalanine or tryptophan, so it likely arises from a read error. The chain has TRBV5-4 and TRBJ2-5; possibly TRBD1 for D (5 bases). V dropped 4 bases and J dropped 5 bases, with 12 bases sitting between them. The CDR3 runs 13 residues. Looked up from germline, CDR1 is SGHNT and CDR2 is YYREEE (reference sequence). The CDR3 DNA follows: TGTGCCAGCAGCCCCACAGGTGGGGAGACCCAGTACCTC. It translates to CASSPTGGETQYL.

This clonotype appeared many times. The chain recombines TRBV6-5 with TRBJ2-7, with D possibly being TRBD2 (6 bases). V was trimmed by 2 bases and J by 6 bases, leaving 8 bases between them. Germline-derived CDR1 and CDR2 are MNHEY and SVGAGI. The CDR3 length is 12 residues. CDR3 in amino acids: CASSYMGGEQYF. Here the CDR3 DNA reads TGTGCCAGCAGTTACATGGGGGGCGAGCAGTACTTC.

This clonotype occurred many times. The J gene is TRBJ1-2, the V gene TRBV20-1, with 7 bases that match TRBD1. Per germline, CDR1 DFQATT and CDR2 SNEGSKA (reference sequence). The CDR3 spans 14 residues. Germline trimming cut 3 bases from V and 6 bases from J; bases unmatched to any gene: 10. CDR3 amino acids: CSASVTGPVDGYTF. DNA of the CDR3: TGCAGTGCTAGTGTGACAGGGCCAGTTGATGGCTACACCTTC.

The sample holds many counts of this clonotype. This chain connects TRBV3-1 to TRBJ2-7, with a tentative D call TRBD1 (5 bases). Trimming pared 0 bases from V and 9 bases from J, leaving 15 bases between. CDR1 LGHDT and CDR2 YNNKEL come from the germline V gene (reference sequence). This CDR3 region has 14 residues. The CDR3 sequence: CASSQDGHRRGQYF. CDR3 coding DNA: TGTGCCAGCAGCCAAGATGGCCATCGTAGGGGGCAGTACTTC.

This clonotype was counted ten times or more. The V and J genes are TRBV28 and TRBJ1-4; 8 bases are a match to TRBD1. CDR1 is MDHEN and CDR2 is SYDVKM in the germline V gene. V shed 8 bases, J shed 7 bases, and the junction held 9 bases outside the gene matches. The CDR3 length is 14 residues. The CDR3 DNA follows: TGTGCCAGCCCCTCGGACAGGGTGGGTGAAAAACTGTTTTTT. Its protein is CASPSDRVGEKLFF.